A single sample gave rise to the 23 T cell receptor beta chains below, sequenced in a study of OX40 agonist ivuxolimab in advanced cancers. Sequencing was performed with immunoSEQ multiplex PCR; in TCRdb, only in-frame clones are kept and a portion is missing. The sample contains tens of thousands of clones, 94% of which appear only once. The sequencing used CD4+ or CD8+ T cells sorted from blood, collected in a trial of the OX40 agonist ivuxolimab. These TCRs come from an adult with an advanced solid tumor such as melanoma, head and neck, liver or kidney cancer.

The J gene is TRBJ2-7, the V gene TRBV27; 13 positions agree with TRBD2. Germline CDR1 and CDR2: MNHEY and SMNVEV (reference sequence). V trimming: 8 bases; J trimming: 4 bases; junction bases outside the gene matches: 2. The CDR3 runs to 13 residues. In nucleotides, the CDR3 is TGTGCCAGCGGACTAGCGGGAGAGTACGAGCAGTACTTC. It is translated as CASGLAGEYEQYF.

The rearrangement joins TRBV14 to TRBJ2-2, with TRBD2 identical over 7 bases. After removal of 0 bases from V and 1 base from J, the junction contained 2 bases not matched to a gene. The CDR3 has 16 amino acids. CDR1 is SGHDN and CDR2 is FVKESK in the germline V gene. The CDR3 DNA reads TGTGCCAGCAGCCAAGATCTAGCGGTGAACACCGGGGAGCTGTTTTTT. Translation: CASSQDLAVNTGELFF.

This CDR3 reads CASSPPRGWEQYF. The CDR3 bases are TGTGCCAGCAGCCCCCCGCGGGGGTGGGAGCAGTACTTC. This chain uses TRBV7-9 with TRBJ2-7, with 7 bases aligning to TRBD2. CDR3 length: 13 amino acids. J gave up 7 bases and V 5 bases, and 8 bases lay outside the gene matches. Germline loops: CDR1 SEHNR, CDR2 FQNEAQ (reference sequence).

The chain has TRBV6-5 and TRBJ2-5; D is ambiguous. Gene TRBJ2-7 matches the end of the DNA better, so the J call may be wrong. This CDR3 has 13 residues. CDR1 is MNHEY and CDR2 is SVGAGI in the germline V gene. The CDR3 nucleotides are TGTGCCAGCAGTTACGCCGAAGGCTACGAGCAGTACTTC. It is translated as CASSYAEGYEQYF.

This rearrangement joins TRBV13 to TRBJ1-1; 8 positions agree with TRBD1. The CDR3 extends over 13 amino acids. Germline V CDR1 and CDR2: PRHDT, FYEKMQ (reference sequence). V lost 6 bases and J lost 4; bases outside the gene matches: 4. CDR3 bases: TGTGCCAGCAGATCTGGACAGGGCACTGAAGCTTTCTTT. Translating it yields CASRSGQGTEAFF.

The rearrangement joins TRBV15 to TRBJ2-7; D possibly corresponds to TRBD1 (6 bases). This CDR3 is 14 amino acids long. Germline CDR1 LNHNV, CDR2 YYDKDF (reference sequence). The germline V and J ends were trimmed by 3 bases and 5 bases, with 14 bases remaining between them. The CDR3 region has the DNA TGTGCCACCAGCAGCGGGACAACTCGGAACGAGCAGTACTTC. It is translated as CATSSGTTRNEQYF.

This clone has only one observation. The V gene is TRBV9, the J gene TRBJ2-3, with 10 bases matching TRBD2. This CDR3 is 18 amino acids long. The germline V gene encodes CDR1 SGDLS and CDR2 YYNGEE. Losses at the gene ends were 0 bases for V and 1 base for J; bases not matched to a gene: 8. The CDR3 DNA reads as TGTGCCAGCAGCGTAGGTGCCAGCGGGAGGGCCGGCACAGATACGCAGTATTTT. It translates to CASSVGASGRAGTDTQYF.

CDR3 nucleotide sequence: TGTGCTAGTCTCCCACGGTCAGGGGGACCTGGAAACACCATATATTTT. Translation gives CASLPRSGGPGNTIYF. The gene calls are TRBV12-5 and TRBJ1-3; 7 nucleotides match TRBD1. The CDR3 is made up of 16 amino acids. The germline gives CDR1 LGHNT, CDR2 FRNRAP. The trim removed 8 bases at V and 2 bases at J, leaving 12 bases unmatched. The variable domain in full, with the rest retrieved from reference TRBV12-5 and TRBJ1-3, is DARVTQTPRHKVTEMGQEVTMRCQPILGHNTVFWYRQTMMQGLELLAYFRNRAPLDDSGMPKDRFSAEMPDATLATLKIQPSEPRDSAVYFCASLPRSGGPGNTIYFGEGSWLTVV.

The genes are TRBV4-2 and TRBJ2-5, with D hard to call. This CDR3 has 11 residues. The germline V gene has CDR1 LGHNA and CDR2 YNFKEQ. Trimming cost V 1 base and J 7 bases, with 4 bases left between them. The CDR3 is CASSQVGTQYF. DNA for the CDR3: TGTGCCAGCAGCCAAGTGGGGACCCAGTACTTC.

The CDR3 DNA reads as TGTGCCAGAAGCTCAGGACAGGGGGCGGGAGTATCTGGAAACACCATATATTTT. Protein product: CARSSGQGAGVSGNTIYF. The chain is built from TRBV5-3 and TRBJ1-3; 11 nucleotides line up with TRBD1. TRBV5-3 is known as an ORF, though its function is uncertain. The CDR3 consists of 18 residues. Trimming cost V 3 bases and J 1 base; bases outside gene matches: 9.

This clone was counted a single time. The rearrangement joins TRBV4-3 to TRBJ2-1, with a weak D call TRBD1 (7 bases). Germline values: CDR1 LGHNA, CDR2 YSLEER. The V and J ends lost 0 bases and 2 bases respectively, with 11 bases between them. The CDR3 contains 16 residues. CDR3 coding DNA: TGCGCCAGCAGCCAAGATCAGGGGGGCCCCTACAATGAGCAGTTCTTC. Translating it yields CASSQDQGGPYNEQFF.

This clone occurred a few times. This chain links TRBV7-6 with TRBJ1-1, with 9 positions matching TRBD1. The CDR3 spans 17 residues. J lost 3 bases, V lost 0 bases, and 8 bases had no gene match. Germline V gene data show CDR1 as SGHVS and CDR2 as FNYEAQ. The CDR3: CASSLAVDRGFHTEAFF. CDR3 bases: TGTGCCAGCAGCTTAGCGGTGGACAGGGGTTTTCACACTGAAGCTTTCTTT.

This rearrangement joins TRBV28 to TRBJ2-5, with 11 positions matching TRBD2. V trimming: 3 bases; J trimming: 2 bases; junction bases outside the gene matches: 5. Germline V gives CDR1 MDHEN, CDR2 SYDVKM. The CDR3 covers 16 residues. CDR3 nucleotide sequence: TGTGCCAGCAGTTTTCGGGCTAGCGGGGGGCAAGAGACCCAGTACTTC. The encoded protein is CASSFRASGGQETQYF.

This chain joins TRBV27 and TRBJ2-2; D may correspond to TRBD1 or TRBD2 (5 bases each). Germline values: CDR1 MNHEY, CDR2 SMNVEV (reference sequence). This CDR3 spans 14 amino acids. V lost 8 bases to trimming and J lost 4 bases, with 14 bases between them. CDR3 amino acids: CASLDRGGTGELFF. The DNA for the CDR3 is TGTGCCAGCCTAGACCGGGGCGGCACCGGGGAGCTGTTTTTT.

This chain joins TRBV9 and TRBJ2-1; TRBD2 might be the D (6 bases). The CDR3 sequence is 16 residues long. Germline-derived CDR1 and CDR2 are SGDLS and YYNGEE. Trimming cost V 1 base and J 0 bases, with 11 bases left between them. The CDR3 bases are TGTGCCAGCAGCGTATTCGGGAGAAGCTCCTACAATGAGCAGTTCTTC. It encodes CASSVFGRSSYNEQFF.

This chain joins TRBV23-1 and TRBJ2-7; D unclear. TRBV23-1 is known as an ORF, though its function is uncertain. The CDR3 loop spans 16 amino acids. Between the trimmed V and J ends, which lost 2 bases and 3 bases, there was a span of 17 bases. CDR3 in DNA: TGCGCCAGCAGTCAAAGGTCCGGACCCTCTCGCTACGAGCAGTACTTC. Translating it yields CASSQRSGPSRYEQYF.

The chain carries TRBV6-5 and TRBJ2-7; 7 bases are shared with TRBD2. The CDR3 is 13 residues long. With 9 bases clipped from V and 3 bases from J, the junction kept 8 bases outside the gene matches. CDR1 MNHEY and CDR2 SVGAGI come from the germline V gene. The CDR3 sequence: CASGGGPGYEQYF. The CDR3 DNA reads TGTGCCAGTGGGGGAGGGCCGGGCTACGAGCAGTACTTC.

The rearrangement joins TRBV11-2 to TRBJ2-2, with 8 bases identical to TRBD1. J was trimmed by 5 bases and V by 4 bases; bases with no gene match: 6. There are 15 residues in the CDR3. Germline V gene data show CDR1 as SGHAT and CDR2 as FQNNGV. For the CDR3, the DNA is TGTGCCAGCAGCTCAGGGGGCCTGGGGACCGGGGAGCTGTTTTTT. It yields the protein CASSSGGLGTGELFF. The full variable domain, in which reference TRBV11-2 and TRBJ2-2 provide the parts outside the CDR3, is EAGVAQSPRYKIIEKRQSVAFWCNPISGHATLYWYQQILGQGPKLLIQFQNNGVVDDSQLPKDRFSAERLKGVDSTLKIQPAKLEDSAVYLCASSSGGLGTGELFFGEGSRLTVL.

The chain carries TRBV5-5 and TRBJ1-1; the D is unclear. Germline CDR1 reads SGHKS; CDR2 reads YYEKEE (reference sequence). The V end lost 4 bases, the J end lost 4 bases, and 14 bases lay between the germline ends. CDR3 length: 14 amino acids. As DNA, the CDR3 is TGTGCCAGCAGCCATCTGGACGGAGCCACTGAAGCTTTCTTT. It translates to CASSHLDGATEAFF.

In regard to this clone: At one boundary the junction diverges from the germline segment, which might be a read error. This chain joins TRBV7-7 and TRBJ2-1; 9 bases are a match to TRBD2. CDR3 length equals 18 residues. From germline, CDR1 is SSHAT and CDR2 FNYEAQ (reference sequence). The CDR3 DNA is TGTGCTAGCAGCTTGGACTTATTCGGCGGGAGGGCCCCCAATGAGCAGTTCTTC. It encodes CASSLDLFGGRAPNEQFF. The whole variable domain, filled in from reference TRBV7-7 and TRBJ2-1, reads GAGVSQSPRYKVTKRGQDVTLRCDPISSHATLYWYQQALGQGPEFLTYFNYEAQPDKSGLPSDRFSAERPEGSISTLTIQRTEQRDSAMYRCASSLDLFGGRAPNEQFFGPGTRLTVL.

CDR3 residues: CSVPMAGGQYF. CDR3 DNA: TGCAGCGTCCCTATGGCAGGGGGGCAGTACTTC. The chain carries TRBV29-1 and TRBJ2-7, with 7 bases matching TRBD1. V lost 6 bases and J lost 9; bases outside the gene matches: 8. In germline, CDR1 is SQVTM, CDR2 ANQGSEA. The CDR3 contains 11 residues.

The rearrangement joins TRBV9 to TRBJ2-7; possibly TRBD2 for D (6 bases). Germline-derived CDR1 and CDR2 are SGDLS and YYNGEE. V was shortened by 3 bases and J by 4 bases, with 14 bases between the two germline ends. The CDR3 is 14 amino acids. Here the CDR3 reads CASSEEGSGYEQYF. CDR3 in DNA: TGTGCCAGCAGCGAGGAGGGGAGTGGGTACGAGCAGTACTTC.

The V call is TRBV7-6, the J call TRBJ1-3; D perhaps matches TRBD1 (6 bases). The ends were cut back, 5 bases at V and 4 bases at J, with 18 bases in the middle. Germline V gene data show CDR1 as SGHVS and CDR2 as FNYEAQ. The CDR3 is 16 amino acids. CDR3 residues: CASSQPGGQSGNTIYF. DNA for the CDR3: TGTGCCAGCAGCCAGCCCGGGGGGCAATCAGGAAACACCATATATTTT.